This T cell receptor beta chain is from a study of control samples from healthy donors and cancer patients. The repertoire was sequenced with immunoSEQ multiplex PCR; TCRdb's copy has only in-frame clones and lacks some. The sample yields some 74,000 clones, roughly 84% seen once. The germline gives CDR1 SGHRS, CDR2 YFSETQ. After removal of 5 bases from V and 0 bases from J, the junction contained 6 bases not matched to a gene. The CDR3 totals 17 residues. The receptor was isolated from a woman between 45 and 65 years old in good health. This chain links TRBV5-1 with TRBJ2-1; 12 positions agree with TRBD2. The sample taken for sequencing was blood. The CDR3 bases are TGCGCCAGCAGTCTAGCGGGGGGGATTTACTCCTACAATGAGCAGTTCTTC. Protein product: CASSLAGGIYSYNEQFF.